The clone carrying this TCR beta chain was detected ten times or more. This record belongs to a study of CD8 T cells in ankylosing spondylitis. V trimming: 1 base; J trimming: 6 bases; junction bases outside the gene matches: 2. In germline, CDR1 is KGHSH, CDR2 LQKENI. The CDR3 totals 16 residues. From the 5' RACE reads, TCRdb called clonotypes with MiXCR, one entry per CDR3 protein. In the table there are some 250,000 distinct CDR3 sequences, more than 20% of which are singletons. The V gene is TRBV18, the J gene TRBJ2-1; 14 nucleotides line up with TRBD2. Sequenced input: blood, either unsorted or a sorted T cell fraction (not recorded which). The TCR was taken from a male donor with ankylosing spondylitis or in good health (not recorded which). The CDR3 here is CASSPQTSGGVNEQFF. In nucleotides, the CDR3 is TGTGCCAGCTCACCACAGACTAGCGGGGGGGTCAATGAGCAGTTCTTC.